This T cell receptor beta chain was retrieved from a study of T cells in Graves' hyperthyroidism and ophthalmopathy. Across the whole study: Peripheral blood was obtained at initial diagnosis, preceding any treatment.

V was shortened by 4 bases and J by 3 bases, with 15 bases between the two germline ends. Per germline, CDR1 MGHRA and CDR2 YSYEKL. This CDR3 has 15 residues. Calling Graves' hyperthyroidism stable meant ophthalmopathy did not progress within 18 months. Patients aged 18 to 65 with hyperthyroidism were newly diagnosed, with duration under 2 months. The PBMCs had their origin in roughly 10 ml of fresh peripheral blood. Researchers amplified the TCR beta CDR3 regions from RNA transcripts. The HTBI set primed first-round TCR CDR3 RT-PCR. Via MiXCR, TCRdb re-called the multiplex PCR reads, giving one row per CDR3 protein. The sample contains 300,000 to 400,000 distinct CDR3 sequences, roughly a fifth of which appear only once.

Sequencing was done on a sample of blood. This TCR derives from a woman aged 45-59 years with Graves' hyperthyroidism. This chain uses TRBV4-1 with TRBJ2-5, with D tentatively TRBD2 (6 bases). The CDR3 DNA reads TGCGCCAGCAGCCGGGGACTCAGAAAAGAAGAGACCCAGTACTTC. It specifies CASSRGLRKEETQYF.